The 5 T cell receptor beta chains listed next were all sequenced from one sample in a study of blood T cell repertoires in COVID-19. Using immunoSEQ multiplex PCR, the repertoire was profiled, and TCRdb retains in-frame clones only, with some absent. The sample has some 290,000 clones, over 85% seen once. Sequenced: peripheral blood. Source of these receptors: a woman in her thirties with COVID-19, enrolled during active disease.

V is TRBV10-3 and J is TRBJ1-3; the match to TRBD1 covers 9 bases. This CDR3 spans 14 amino acids. Trimming removed 5 bases from V and 7 bases from J; junction bases left unmatched: 6. Germline V gene data show CDR1 as ENHRY and CDR2 as SYGVKD. The CDR3, as DNA: TGTGCCATCAGTCTGGGACAGGGTTCGAACACCATATATTTT. Protein sequence: CAISLGQGSNTIYF.

This clone was observed once. The V gene is TRBV5-1, the J gene TRBJ2-1; 8 bases match TRBD2. The CDR3 contains 13 residues. The V gene's germline CDR1 is SGHRS and CDR2 YFSETQ. V lost 4 bases, J lost 6 bases, and 3 bases stayed unmatched. CDR3 residues: CASSMGLVNEQFF. The CDR3 region has the DNA TGCGCCAGCAGCATGGGACTAGTCAATGAGCAGTTCTTC.

The chain links TRBV4-1 to TRBJ2-7; possibly TRBD2 for D (5 bases). With 3 bases removed from V and 2 bases from J, the gap between germline ends came to 8 bases. From germline, CDR1 is MGHRA and CDR2 YSYEKL. The CDR3 is made up of 13 amino acids. CDR3: CASSHRETYEQYF. DNA for the CDR3: TGCGCCAGCAGCCATCGGGAAACCTACGAGCAGTACTTC.

V is TRBV25-1 and J is TRBJ1-1, with 8 nucleotides matching TRBD1. The CDR3 has 15 amino acids. Germline CDR1 MGHDK, CDR2 SYGVNS. The trim removed 1 base at V and 11 bases at J, leaving 12 bases unmatched. CDR3 bases: TGTGCCAGCAGTGAATTCCACAGGGGGGAAAAGTCGGCTTTCTTT. Translating gives CASSEFHRGEKSAFF.

The V call is TRBV19, the J call TRBJ2-1; D possibly corresponds to TRBD1 (7 bases). V shed 0 bases and J shed 10 bases, with 16 bases lying between them. Germline assignment: CDR1 LNHDA and CDR2 SQIVND (reference sequence). The CDR3 runs to 15 residues. The CDR3 bases are TGTGCCAGTAGTATAGATCACAGCCAGGGGGGCGAGCAGTTCTTC. Amino acids: CASSIDHSQGGEQFF.